The 32 T cell receptor beta chains in this list originate from one sample, sequenced in a study of cytomegalovirus exposure and HLA in healthy donors. In the PCR, 60 Vbeta and 13 Jbeta primers were used. Some clones are missing from TCRdb's copy, which holds only in-frame ones; the method was immunoSEQ multiplex PCR. The sample yields approximately 120,000 clones, about four fifths seen once. Sequencing was performed on PBMCs. These TCRs come from a young man in good health and CMV-seronegative.

The chain is built from TRBV6-6 and TRBJ2-1; 11 nucleotides line up with TRBD2. V shed 6 bases, J shed 8 bases, and the junction held 12 bases outside the gene matches. Germline V gives CDR1 MNHNY, CDR2 SVGAGI (reference sequence). CDR3 length: 16 residues. CDR3 loop: CASRNGIAGGRDEQFF. As DNA, the CDR3 is TGTGCCAGCAGAAACGGGATAGCGGGGGGGCGGGATGAGCAGTTCTTC.

The chain is built from TRBV19 and TRBJ2-3; 8 bases align to TRBD2. Germline V CDR1 and CDR2: LNHDA, SQIVND (reference sequence). J gave up 0 bases and V 3 bases, and 8 bases lay outside the gene matches. This CDR3 is 17 amino acids long. CDR3 bases: TGTGCCAGTAGTATGGGAGCGGGAGTATCTAGCACAGATACGCAGTATTTT. Protein sequence: CASSMGAGVSSTDTQYF.

CDR3 sequence reads: CASSFSLGTKSYEQYF. The CDR3, as DNA: TGTGCCAGCAGTTTTTCCTTAGGGACAAAGTCCTACGAGCAGTACTTC. The chain recombines TRBV27 with TRBJ2-7; D possibly corresponds to TRBD1 (6 bases). Germline V gene lookup returns CDR1 MNHEY and CDR2 SMNVEV (reference sequence). The CDR3 has 16 residues. V was trimmed by 3 bases and J by 1 base, leaving 16 bases between them.

This chain links TRBV7-9 with TRBJ1-1, with D possibly matching TRBD1 (5 bases). Germline assignment: CDR1 SEHNR and CDR2 FQNEAQ (reference sequence). The V and J ends lost 1 base and 5 bases respectively, with 11 bases between them. The CDR3 loop spans 14 amino acids. The CDR3 DNA reads TGTGCCAGCAGCTTAGAGATGGGGCGAACTGAAGCTTTCTTT. Its translation is CASSLEMGRTEAFF.

The table lists this clone with a few counts. The chain combines TRBV5-6 with TRBJ1-1; possibly TRBD1 for D (6 bases). Trimming shortened V by 2 bases and J by 7 bases, and 9 bases separated the two germline ends. Germline V gene sequence: CDR1 SGHDT, CDR2 YYEEEE. The CDR3 contains 12 residues. Written as DNA, the CDR3 is TGTGCCAGCAGCTTACTACAGGGTGAAGCTTTCTTT. It encodes CASSLLQGEAFF. Based on the CDR3 plus reference TRBV5-6 and TRBJ1-1, the full variable domain is DAGVTQSPTHLIKTRGQQVTLRCSPKSGHDTVSWYQQALGQGPQFIFQYYEEEERQRGNFPDRFSGHQFPNYSSELNVNALLLGDSALYLCASSLLQGEAFFGQGTRLTVV.

The V gene is TRBV19, the J gene TRBJ2-1; 8 bases match TRBD2. CDR1 is LNHDA and CDR2 is SQIVND in the germline V gene (reference sequence). The junction had 4 bases not matched to a gene; V was cut back by 3 bases and J by 0 bases. CDR3 length: 16 amino acids. CDR3 protein: CASSISAGASYNEQFF. In DNA, the CDR3 is TGTGCCAGTAGTATCTCAGCGGGAGCCTCCTACAATGAGCAGTTCTTC.

The table lists this clone with a count of one. This chain joins TRBV28 and TRBJ2-4; perhaps TRBD2 as D (6 bases). The V end lost 1 base, the J end lost 3 bases, and 22 bases lay between the germline ends. The CDR3 covers 19 residues. Germline values: CDR1 MDHEN, CDR2 SYDVKM. The CDR3 DNA reads as TGTGCCAGCAGTTTATATCCCCGGTCGCGGGGACTTAGCAAAAACATTCAGTACTTC. Amino acids: CASSLYPRSRGLSKNIQYF.

This clone was seen a single time. The chain recombines TRBV5-1 with TRBJ2-2; weak D call: TRBD1 (6 bases). CDR3 length equals 16 residues. Germline CDR1 and CDR2: SGHRS and YFSETQ. Trimming stripped 5 bases from V and 2 bases from J, with 16 bases between. CDR3 DNA: TGCGCCAGCAGAAAACCCGGACAGACTAACACCGGGGAGCTGTTTTTT. Translated: CASRKPGQTNTGELFF. Looking up the rest from reference TRBV5-1 and TRBJ2-2 gives the full variable domain: KAGVTQTPRYLIKTRGQQVTLSCSPISGHRSVSWYQQTPGQGLQFLFEYFSETQRNKGNFPGRFSGRQFSNSRSEMNVSTLELGDSALYLCASRKPGQTNTGELFFGEGSRLTVL.

V is TRBV5-4 and J is TRBJ2-1; tentatively, D is TRBD1 (6 bases). V lost 6 bases and J lost 5, with 18 bases in between. Germline CDR1 and CDR2: SGHNT and YYREEE (reference sequence). The CDR3 is 15 residues long. CDR3 bases: TGTGCCAGCAACTCAGCCGGGAAGGGGGACAATGAGCAGTTCTTC. It is translated as CASNSAGKGDNEQFF.

The chain combines TRBV15 with TRBJ1-5; D unclear. Trimming stripped 0 bases from V and 7 bases from J, with 7 bases between. The V gene's germline CDR1 is LNHNV and CDR2 YYDKDF (reference sequence). The CDR3 sequence is 13 residues long. CDR3 protein: CATSRDWRQPQHF. DNA of the CDR3: TGTGCCACCAGCAGAGATTGGAGGCAGCCCCAGCATTTT.

The chain carries TRBV10-2 and TRBJ2-1, with D unresolved. The germline V gene encodes CDR1 WSHSY and CDR2 SAAADI. This CDR3 has 15 amino acids. Trimming took off 2 bases at V and 0 bases at J, with 8 bases between the two ends. CDR3 protein: CASSELEFSYNEQFF. CDR3 sequence (DNA): TGCGCCAGCAGTGAGCTAGAATTCTCCTACAATGAGCAGTTCTTC.

In its sample, this clone was seen a few times. This chain joins TRBV28 and TRBJ1-5; 7 positions agree with TRBD1. Per germline, CDR1 MDHEN and CDR2 SYDVKM. The CDR3 has 14 amino acids. With V trimmed by 3 bases and J by 6 bases, 5 bases remained unmatched. CDR3 DNA: TGTGCCAGCAGTTTTATGAGGACAGGTCAGCCCCAGCATTTT. As protein: CASSFMRTGQPQHF.

The chain carries TRBV27 and TRBJ2-2; possible D gene TRBD1, 5 bases. Trimming took off 9 bases at V and 1 base at J, with 9 bases between the two ends. CDR1 and CDR2 from the germline V gene are MNHEY and SMNVEV (reference sequence). This CDR3 is 13 amino acids long. CDR3 in amino acids: CASYGQNTGELFF. The CDR3 DNA is TGTGCCAGTTATGGACAGAACACCGGGGAGCTGTTTTTT.

Only one count was recorded for this clone. This chain connects TRBV7-2 to TRBJ1-5, with 9 positions matching TRBD1. V was clipped by 1 base and J by 3 bases; unmatched bases: 4. The CDR3 loop spans 16 amino acids. The V gene's germline CDR1 is SGHTA and CDR2 FQGNSA. The CDR3: CASSLVGTGNNQPQHF. For the CDR3, the DNA is TGTGCCAGCAGCTTAGTTGGGACAGGGAACAATCAGCCCCAGCATTTT.

This chain joins TRBV29-1 and TRBJ1-2, with D possibly TRBD1 on 6 matching bases. With 3 bases removed from V and 4 bases from J, the gap between germline ends came to 18 bases. From germline, CDR1 is SQVTM and CDR2 ANQGSEA. This CDR3 comprises 15 residues. The CDR3 sequence: CSVDEGTGGSYGYTF. In nucleotides, the CDR3 is TGCAGCGTTGACGAGGGAACGGGGGGCTCCTATGGCTACACCTTC.

The V gene is TRBV7-2, the J gene TRBJ1-1; the D gene is possibly TRBD1 (6 bases). The CDR3 is 17 residues long. V was trimmed by 4 bases and J by 0 bases, leaving 18 bases between them. CDR1 and CDR2 (germline): SGHTA, FQGNSA. The chain's CDR3 is CASSSSRQAPMNTEAFF. CDR3 nucleotide sequence: TGTGCCAGCAGCTCCTCTCGACAGGCCCCAATGAACACTGAAGCTTTCTTT. Looking up the rest from reference TRBV7-2 and TRBJ1-1 gives the full variable domain: GAGVSQSPSNKVTEKGKDVELRCDPISGHTALYWYRQSLGQGLEFLIYFQGNSAPDKSGLPSDRFSAERTGGSVSTLTIQRTQQEDSAVYLCASSSSRQAPMNTEAFFGQGTRLTVV.

The V gene is TRBV7-2, the J gene TRBJ1-2, with D hard to call. Germline values: CDR1 SGHTA, CDR2 FQGNSA. This CDR3 is built from 13 residues. V was trimmed by 5 bases and J by 4 bases, leaving 11 bases between them. CDR3 region: CASSPTETYGYTF. For the CDR3, the DNA is TGTGCCAGCAGCCCAACAGAGACCTATGGCTACACCTTC.

For this clone: The DNA is left out, because the CDR3 cannot be placed on it with certainty; the CDR3 is given as TCRdb lists it. V gene TRBV27 combines with J gene TRBJ1-2; TRBD1, as called in the table, went unchecked against the DNA. The CDR3 has 15 amino acids, counting both end residues. CDR1 and CDR2 from the germline V gene are MNHEY and SMNVEV (reference sequence). The chain's CDR3 is CASSFLAQGAIGYTF.

This clone has only one observation. The chain has TRBV16 and TRBJ1-5, with 8 bases matching TRBD1. This CDR3 contains 17 residues. Germline V gene sequence: CDR1 KGHSY, CDR2 FQNENV. J gave up 4 bases and V 6 bases, and 14 bases lay outside the gene matches. CDR3 nucleotide sequence: TGTGCCAGCAGGGGGGGACAGGACAAGGGCCCTAATCAGCCCCAGCATTTT. Its translation is CASRGGQDKGPNQPQHF.

V is TRBV5-6 and J is TRBJ2-1; unclear D gene. The CDR3 runs 11 residues. V was cut by 3 bases and J by 13 bases, with 11 bases left in between. In germline, CDR1 is SGHDT, CDR2 YYEEEE. CDR3 nucleotides: TGTGCCAGCAGCTACAAAACCAATCAGTTCTTC. It yields the protein CASSYKTNQFF.

V gene TRBV30 combines with J gene TRBJ2-7, with 8 bases matching TRBD2. Germline assignment: CDR1 GTSNPN and CDR2 SVGIG (reference sequence). The CDR3 runs 17 residues. V lost 3 bases to trimming and J lost 6 bases; unmatched junction nucleotides: 19. CDR3 loop: CAWSDGRGTGFGVEQYF. CDR3 coding DNA: TGTGCCTGGAGCGACGGGAGGGGGACGGGGTTCGGCGTCGAGCAGTACTTC.

This clone was recorded a few times. This chain connects TRBV5-5 to TRBJ2-7; TRBD1 agrees at 9 bases. Germline V lookup: CDR1 SGHKS, CDR2 YYEKEE (reference sequence). With 4 bases clipped from V and 7 bases from J, the junction kept 9 bases outside the gene matches. The CDR3 length is 14 residues. The DNA for the CDR3 is TGTGCCAGCAGCCTAGGACAGGGGCTGGGGGAGCAGTACTTC. This codes for CASSLGQGLGEQYF.

The V gene is TRBV5-6, the J gene TRBJ2-5; TRBD2 is a possible D gene (6 bases). Trimming removed 2 bases at V and 1 base at J, with 12 bases between. The CDR3 is 15 amino acids. Germline V gene data show CDR1 as SGHDT and CDR2 as YYEEEE. The CDR3 spells CASSFRTMGQETQYF. Written as DNA, the CDR3 is TGTGCCAGCAGCTTCAGGACTATGGGCCAAGAGACCCAGTACTTC.

The V and J genes are TRBV13 and TRBJ2-7; D remains ambiguous. Germline V lookup: CDR1 PRHDT, CDR2 FYEKMQ (reference sequence). Trimming shortened V by 7 bases and J by 2 bases, and 15 bases separated the two germline ends. The CDR3 loop spans 14 amino acids. As DNA, the CDR3 is TGTGCCAGCACTGGCCGGGTGAGTCCCTACGAGCAGTACTTC. This sequence encodes CASTGRVSPYEQYF.

This clone was observed a single time. The chain joins TRBV10-3 to TRBJ2-3, with 7 nucleotides matching TRBD2. The J segment lost 9 bases and the V segment lost 3 bases, leaving 12 bases of the junction unmatched. This CDR3 region has 15 residues. The V gene's germline CDR1 is ENHRY and CDR2 SYGVKD. CDR3 nucleotides: TGTGCCATCAGTGATTCAAAAACGACTAGCCCAACGCAGTATTTT. Its protein product is CAISDSKTTSPTQYF.

The gene calls are TRBV7-2 and TRBJ1-1; D uncertain. Per germline, CDR1 SGHTA and CDR2 FQGNSA. The CDR3 covers 15 residues. The germline V and J ends were trimmed by 2 bases and 3 bases, with 13 bases remaining between them. The CDR3 is CASSLIRGSDTEAFF. CDR3 in DNA: TGTGCCAGCAGCTTAATCCGGGGATCGGACACTGAAGCTTTCTTT.

This chain connects TRBV7-9 to TRBJ2-5, with 7 bases that match TRBD1. This CDR3 is 13 amino acids long. J was trimmed by 2 bases and V by 4 bases; bases with no gene match: 1. Germline V gene data show CDR1 as SEHNR and CDR2 as FQNEAQ (reference sequence). CDR3 in DNA: TGTGCCAGCAGCTGGGACAGACAAGAGACCCAGTACTTC. Translating it yields CASSWDRQETQYF. The full variable domain, its missing parts supplied by reference TRBV7-9 and TRBJ2-5, is DTGVSQNPRHKITKRGQNVTFRCDPISEHNRLYWYRQTLGQGPEFLTYFQNEAQLEKSRLLSDRFSAERPKGSFSTLEIQRTEQGDSAMYLCASSWDRQETQYFGPGTRLLVL.

The V and J genes are TRBV30 and TRBJ2-5; perhaps TRBD1 as D (5 bases). Trimming removed 2 bases from V and 5 bases from J, with 15 bases in between. The V gene's germline CDR1 is GTSNPN and CDR2 SVGIG (reference sequence). The CDR3 extends over 14 amino acids. CDR3 protein: CAWSLSGLGETQYF. The CDR3 DNA sequence: TGTGCCTGGAGTCTGTCAGGGTTAGGGGAGACCCAGTACTTC.

The V gene is TRBV5-1, the J gene TRBJ2-7; 8 bases are shared with TRBD1. V shed 4 bases, J shed 6 bases, and the junction held 9 bases outside the gene matches. The CDR3 totals 14 residues. Germline V CDR1 and CDR2: SGHRS, YFSETQ. CDR3 in DNA: TGCGCCAGCAGCAAGGACAGGGAGTGGGGCGAGCAGTACTTC. Its protein is CASSKDREWGEQYF.

In this sample, this clone turned up a few times. CDR3 region: CAAGLAAYEQYF. In DNA form, the CDR3 reads TGTGCAGCGGGACTAGCGGCCTACGAGCAGTACTTC. The chain recombines TRBV7-9 with TRBJ2-7; the match to TRBD2 covers 11 bases. The CDR3 loop spans 12 amino acids. Germline values: CDR1 SEHNR, CDR2 FQNEAQ (reference sequence).

The rearrangement links TRBV7-2 to TRBJ2-4; 7 bases are shared with TRBD1. The V and J ends lost 1 base and 4 bases, in that order; junction bases with no gene match: 7. Germline V gives CDR1 SGHTA, CDR2 FQGNSA. This CDR3 has 16 amino acids. DNA for the CDR3: TGTGCCAGCAGCTTAGTGGGAACAGGGGTAAAAAACATTCAGTACTTC. Translation: CASSLVGTGVKNIQYF.

The chain has TRBV7-2 and TRBJ2-7; TRBD2 aligns across 13 bases. There are 16 residues in the CDR3. Trimming cost V 5 bases and J 3 bases; bases outside gene matches: 7. Germline V lookup: CDR1 SGHTA, CDR2 FQGNSA. Here the CDR3 DNA reads TGTGCCAGCAGCCTCGTACTAGCGGGAGGGAACTACGAGCAGTACTTC. Protein sequence: CASSLVLAGGNYEQYF.